Presented here are 25 T cell receptor beta chains from one specimen sequenced in a study of T cells after yellow fever vaccination. TCRdb fed the 5' RACE reads into MiXCR, producing one record per CDR3 protein. The repertoire holds a few hundred thousand distinct CDR3 sequences, 6.8% seen once, with 15% to 20% in the top ten. The sample was PBMCs, taken 35 to 50 days after the first yellow fever vaccination. These TCRs come from a man aged 18 to 35 who received the YFV17D yellow fever vaccine.

The V call is TRBV28, the J call TRBJ2-5, with a possible D match to TRBD2 (7 bases). The V end was cut by 2 bases, the J end by 4 bases, with 11 bases between. The V gene's germline CDR1 is MDHEN and CDR2 SYDVKM. The CDR3 totals 14 residues. CDR3: CASSLQAGAETQYF. CDR3 sequence (DNA): TGTGCCAGCAGTTTACAGGCGGGGGCAGAGACCCAGTACTTC.

This chain links TRBV3-1 with TRBJ1-6; D is unresolved. The CDR3 contains 16 residues. Germline CDR1 and CDR2: LGHDT and YNNKEL (reference sequence). Between the trimmed V and J ends, which lost 5 bases and 14 bases, there was a span of 25 bases. The CDR3 sequence is CASSSYGQATSGTLHF. The CDR3 nucleotides are TGTGCCAGCAGCTCCTATGGGCAGGCGACCTCGGGGACCCTCCACTTT.

This clonotype was counted ten times or more. This chain links TRBV7-2 with TRBJ1-3; no firm D call. The germline V gene has CDR1 SGHTA and CDR2 FQGNSA. Between the trimmed V and J ends, which lost 5 bases and 10 bases, there was a span of 9 bases. This CDR3 spans 11 amino acids. The chain's CDR3 is CASSTGLTIYF. The CDR3 nucleotides read TGTGCCAGCAGCACGGGTTTGACCATATATTTT.

The V and J genes are TRBV7-3 and TRBJ2-2, with D possibly being TRBD1 (6 bases). Between the trimmed V and J ends, which lost 5 bases and 1 base, there was a span of 8 bases. Germline V gives CDR1 SGHTA, CDR2 FQGTGA. The CDR3 contains 14 residues. CDR3 coding DNA: TGTGCCAGCAGCCCGGACAGGAACACCGGGGAGCTGTTTTTT. This codes for CASSPDRNTGELFF.

This clonotype was counted between two and nine times. J is TRBJ1-4 and V is TRBV6-5; no clear D gene. The V and J ends lost 2 bases and 6 bases respectively, with 7 bases between them. The CDR3 consists of 13 residues. Germline V lookup: CDR1 MNHEY, CDR2 SVGAGI. The CDR3 loop reads CASSYGRDEKLFF. Written as DNA, the CDR3 is TGTGCCAGCAGTTACGGGCGGGATGAAAAACTGTTTTTT.

Only a few counts were recorded for this clonotype. The genes are TRBV7-9 and TRBJ2-3; D gene uncertain. The CDR3 has 13 residues. Germline CDR1 and CDR2: SEHNR and FQNEAQ (reference sequence). V dropped 5 bases and J dropped 4 bases, with 10 bases sitting between them. The CDR3 nucleotides are TGTGCCAGCAGCCCTAGTCCCGCAGATACGCAGTATTTT. Protein product: CASSPSPADTQYF.

This clonotype has at least ten counts. This chain connects TRBV4-2 to TRBJ2-7, with TRBD2 identical over 9 bases. The CDR3 has 17 residues. V was clipped by 0 bases and J by 4 bases; unmatched bases: 10. Germline lookup yields CDR1 LGHNA and CDR2 YNFKEQ. CDR3 sequence reads: CASSQDASGGLRYEQYF. For the CDR3, the DNA is TGTGCCAGCAGCCAAGACGCGAGCGGGGGGCTTAGATACGAGCAGTACTTC.

There are a few counts of this clonotype. This chain connects TRBV10-3 to TRBJ2-7; D call uncertain. The CDR3 is made up of 13 amino acids. Germline lookup yields CDR1 ENHRY and CDR2 SYGVKD. The ends were cut back, 6 bases at V and 5 bases at J, with 14 bases in the middle. CDR3 region: CAIRAQGSDEQYV. The CDR3 DNA reads as TGTGCCATCAGGGCCCAAGGGTCTGACGAGCAGTACGTC.

The chain combines TRBV29-1 with TRBJ2-5; 10 positions agree with TRBD1. Trimming at V came to 6 bases and at J to 4 bases, leaving 5 bases not matched to a gene. CDR3 length: 13 amino acids. CDR1 SQVTM and CDR2 ANQGSEA come from the germline V gene. The CDR3 DNA is TGCAGCGTCGCCGGACAGGGGGGAGAGACCCAGTACTTC. Its translation is CSVAGQGGETQYF.

This clonotype has only a few counts. The chain uses TRBV6-1 and TRBJ1-1; perhaps TRBD1 as D (5 bases). Between the trimmed V and J ends, which lost 6 bases and 5 bases, there was a span of 16 bases. The length of the CDR3 is 14 residues. Per germline, CDR1 MNHNS and CDR2 SASEGT. CDR3 sequence: CASSLRRGRTEAFF. The CDR3, as DNA: TGTGCCAGCAGCCTCCGGCGGGGCCGAACTGAAGCTTTCTTT.

The chain links TRBV19 to TRBJ1-5; the match to TRBD1 covers 8 bases. Looked up from germline, CDR1 is LNHDA and CDR2 is SQIVND (reference sequence). V was clipped by 6 bases and J by 1 base; unmatched bases: 5. The CDR3 loop spans 15 amino acids. The CDR3 is CASRRQGASNQPQHF. CDR3 DNA sequence: TGTGCCAGTAGACGTCAGGGGGCGAGCAATCAGCCCCAGCATTTT.

The V and J genes are TRBV7-2 and TRBJ1-1; 9 positions agree with TRBD1. V dropped 3 bases and J dropped 0; count of bases not matched to a gene: 5. The CDR3 is 16 residues long. Germline V CDR1 and CDR2: SGHTA, FQGNSA. The CDR3 loop is CASSFTGGRVNTEAFF. The CDR3, as DNA: TGTGCCAGCAGCTTCACAGGGGGCAGGGTGAACACTGAAGCTTTCTTT. Variable domain in full (rest from reference TRBV7-2 and TRBJ1-1): GAGVSQSPSNKVTEKGKDVELRCDPISGHTALYWYRQSLGQGLEFLIYFQGNSAPDKSGLPSDRFSAERTGGSVSTLTIQRTQQEDSAVYLCASSFTGGRVNTEAFFGQGTRLTVV.

The chain recombines TRBV28 with TRBJ1-5; no clear D. The CDR3 is made up of 13 amino acids. The germline V gene encodes CDR1 MDHEN and CDR2 SYDVKM. Trimming removed 4 bases from V and 7 bases from J, with 11 bases in between. CDR3 sequence: CASSSPPRQPQHF. The CDR3 coding sequence is TGTGCCAGCAGTTCTCCTCCCCGGCAGCCCCAGCATTTT.

The J gene is TRBJ1-1, the V gene TRBV29-1; 8 bases are a match to TRBD1. The CDR3 runs to 16 residues. CDR1 SQVTM and CDR2 ANQGSEA come from the germline V gene. The junction had 9 bases not matched to a gene; V was cut back by 2 bases and J by 1 base. CDR3 loop: CSVEKTGQGANTEAFF. The CDR3 nucleotides read TGCAGCGTTGAAAAAACCGGACAGGGCGCGAACACTGAAGCTTTCTTT. Full variable domain (rest looked up from reference TRBV29-1 and TRBJ1-1): SAVISQKPSRDICQRGTSLTIQCQVDSQVTMMFWYRQQPGQSLTLIATANQGSEATYESGFVIDKFPISRPNLTFSTLTVSNMSPEDSSIYLCSVEKTGQGANTEAFFGQGTRLTVV.

Only a few counts were recorded for this clonotype. The chain recombines TRBV9 with TRBJ2-3, with 10 bases lining up with TRBD1. The CDR3 has 15 amino acids. CDR1 and CDR2 from the germline V gene are SGDLS and YYNGEE. The trim removed 0 bases at V and 7 bases at J, leaving 5 bases unmatched. CDR3 sequence (DNA): TGTGCCAGCAGCGTAGGGGGACAGGGGTCAAATACGCAGTATTTT. Protein: CASSVGGQGSNTQYF.

This clonotype was observed a handful of times. The genes are TRBV6-5 and TRBJ1-2, with TRBD1 identical over 10 bases. CDR1 and CDR2 (germline): MNHEY, SVGAGI. The CDR3 totals 14 residues. V lost 4 bases to trimming and J lost 6 bases; unmatched junction nucleotides: 5. The CDR3 region has the DNA TGTGCCAGCAGTTCGTGGGACAGGGGTAATGGCTACACCTTC. Translated, it gives CASSSWDRGNGYTF.

This clonotype was counted only a few times. The CDR3 DNA sequence: TGTGCCAGCAGCTTAGGCAGGCAGTCCACAGATACGCAGTATTTT. The encoded protein is CASSLGRQSTDTQYF. The chain is built from TRBV13 and TRBJ2-3; D gene unclear. The CDR3 spans 15 residues. V shed 0 bases and J shed 2 bases, with 9 bases lying between them. Germline loops: CDR1 PRHDT, CDR2 FYEKMQ (reference sequence).

V usage is TRBV12-3 or TRBV12-4 and J usage is TRBJ2-2, with D possibly called TRBD1 or TRBD2 (7 bases each). The CDR3 is 14 amino acids. V was trimmed by 8 bases and J by 4 bases, leaving 14 bases between them. CDR3 protein: CASGRGRTTGELFF. The CDR3 bases are TGTGCCAGCGGGAGGGGGCGAACCACCGGGGAGCTGTTTTTT.

The chain carries TRBV6-2 or TRBV6-3 and TRBJ1-2; D unresolved. This CDR3 comprises 10 residues. V was pared by 6 bases and J by 4 bases, with 3 bases between. In germline, CDR1 is MNHEY, CDR2 SVGEGT. The CDR3 here is CASRGYGYTF. The CDR3 coding sequence is TGTGCCAGCAGGGGCTATGGCTACACCTTC.

This clonotype was observed a handful of times. In DNA, the CDR3 is TGTGCCAGCAGTAGCCGCGACAGGGGGGGAGAGCAGTACTTC. Translating gives CASSSRDRGGEQYF. The J gene is TRBJ2-7, the V gene TRBV6-1; TRBD1 matches at 9 bases. The CDR3 totals 14 residues. The V segment lost 5 bases and the J segment 7 bases; nucleotides outside the gene matches: 9. Germline CDR1 reads MNHNS; CDR2 reads SASEGT.

This clonotype was picked up a small number of times. This chain uses TRBV5-5 with TRBJ2-5, with 7 bases matching TRBD1. The CDR3 loop spans 15 amino acids. CDR1 is SGHKS, CDR2 YYEKEE, per germline (reference sequence). Trimming removed 1 base from V and 1 base from J; junction bases left unmatched: 4. DNA for the CDR3: TGTGCCAGCAGCTTGTGGGGACAGTCCCAAGAGACCCAGTACTTC. It yields the protein CASSLWGQSQETQYF.

This clonotype appeared a few times. The gene calls are TRBV5-1 and TRBJ1-2; 8 nucleotides line up with TRBD1. Germline V CDR1 and CDR2: SGHRS, YFSETQ. This CDR3 spans 15 amino acids. Here the CDR3 reads CVTHGRQGAYHGYTF. In nucleotides, the CDR3 is TGCGTGACACACGGGCGGCAGGGGGCTTACCATGGCTACACCTTC.

The rearrangement joins TRBV9 to TRBJ2-4; D possibly corresponds to TRBD2 (7 bases). The V and J ends lost 0 bases and 8 bases respectively, with 21 bases between them. This CDR3 is 17 amino acids long. CDR1 is SGDLS and CDR2 is YYNGEE in the germline V gene. The DNA of the CDR3 is TGTGCCAGCAGCGTAGGGGTCGGGGGGCCCGGGTTGGACATTCAGTACTTC. Translating gives CASSVGVGGPGLDIQYF.

The CDR3 DNA follows: TGTGCCACCCTTAATAGGGGGCACACTGAAGCTTTCTTT. It codes for CATLNRGHTEAFF. The V and J genes are TRBV19 and TRBJ1-1, with 7 bases fitting TRBD1. The J segment lost 3 bases and the V segment lost 10 bases, leaving 8 bases of the junction unmatched. Germline V gene lookup returns CDR1 LNHDA and CDR2 SQIVND (reference sequence). This CDR3 region has 13 residues.

The chain links TRBV6-1 to TRBJ2-7; 8 nucleotides align to TRBD1. J gave up 2 bases and V 7 bases, and 7 bases lay outside the gene matches. The germline V gene encodes CDR1 MNHNS and CDR2 SASEGT. The CDR3 has 14 amino acids. The CDR3 loop is CASKTTGDTYEQYF. The CDR3 DNA sequence: TGTGCCAGCAAGACGACAGGGGATACCTACGAGCAGTACTTC.